The 29 T cell receptor beta chains listed next were all sequenced from one sample in a study of cytomegalovirus exposure and HLA in healthy donors. The PCR employed 60 Vbeta primers together with 13 Jbeta primers. Sequencing was performed with immunoSEQ multiplex PCR; in TCRdb, only in-frame clones are kept and a portion is missing. The sample lists approximately 140,000 clones; 70% to 90% were seen once. The sample was PBMCs. These receptor sequences come from a woman between 40 and 50 years old in good health and CMV-seropositive.

This sequence joins TRBV7-8 and TRBJ2-7; TRBD2 matches 10 bases. Germline V CDR1 and CDR2: SGHVS, FQNEAQ. This CDR3 is 15 amino acids long. J lost 2 bases, V lost 3 bases, and 4 bases had no gene match. CDR3 protein: CASSLASGRTYEQYF. Here the CDR3 DNA reads TGTGCCAGCAGCTTGGCTAGCGGGAGAACCTACGAGCAGTACTTC. The complete variable domain, with remaining parts taken from reference TRBV7-8 and TRBJ2-7, reads GAGVSQSPRYKVAKRGQDVALRCDPISGHVSLFWYQQALGQGPEFLTYFQNEAQLDKSGLPSDRFFAERPEGSVSTLKIQRTQQEDSAVYLCASSLASGRTYEQYFGPGTRLTVT.

This chain joins TRBV6-5 and TRBJ1-2; 7 bases agree with TRBD1. This CDR3 is built from 14 residues. Germline CDR1 and CDR2: MNHEY and SVGAGI. Germline trimming cut 6 bases from V and 3 bases from J; bases unmatched to any gene: 7. The DNA for the CDR3 is TGTGCCAGCAGGACCTCCGGGACAGACTATGGCTACACCTTC. Translating gives CASRTSGTDYGYTF.

The chain is built from TRBV6-5 and TRBJ2-7, with a possible D match to TRBD1 (5 bases). The CDR3 sequence is 12 residues long. V lost 10 bases and J lost 2, with 12 bases in between. CDR1 MNHEY and CDR2 SVGAGI come from the germline V gene. As DNA, the CDR3 is TGTGCCACCTCGACAGATACCTACGAGCAGTACTTC. The encoded protein is CATSTDTYEQYF.

The chain has TRBV6-5 and TRBJ2-3; the match to TRBD2 covers 7 bases. Trimming took 0 bases from V and 1 from J; bases not matched to a gene: 4. CDR3 length: 16 residues. The germline V gene has CDR1 MNHEY and CDR2 SVGAGI. The CDR3 spells CASSYSAGVGTDTQYF. The CDR3 DNA reads as TGTGCCAGCAGTTACTCGGCGGGAGTAGGCACAGATACGCAGTATTTT.

The rearrangement uses TRBV5-1 and TRBJ2-2; maybe TRBD2 (7 bases). V dropped 10 bases and J dropped 4 bases, with 17 bases sitting between them. The CDR3 extends over 14 amino acids. Germline loops: CDR1 SGHRS, CDR2 YFSETQ. The CDR3 loop reads CAGRRGAPTGELFF. The DNA for the CDR3 is TGCGCCGGACGTCGGGGGGCCCCCACCGGGGAGCTGTTTTTT.

V and J are TRBV25-1 and TRBJ1-2, with 7 bases aligning to TRBD1. Germline-derived CDR1 and CDR2 are MGHDK and SYGVNS. The CDR3 is made up of 14 amino acids. V was clipped by 3 bases and J by 5 bases; unmatched bases: 6. This chain's CDR3 is CASSDTGVGYGYTF. The CDR3 DNA reads TGTGCCAGCAGTGATACAGGGGTAGGTTATGGCTACACCTTC.

This chain uses TRBV29-1 with TRBJ2-5; TRBD1 is a possible D gene (6 bases). The length of the CDR3 is 14 residues. CDR1 SQVTM and CDR2 ANQGSEA come from the germline V gene. V lost 3 bases to trimming and J lost 2 bases, with 13 bases between them. CDR3 DNA: TGCAGCGTTGACCCAGGACAGATTCAAGAGACCCAGTACTTC. Its protein product is CSVDPGQIQETQYF.

V is TRBV18 and J is TRBJ1-1, with D perhaps matching TRBD1 (5 bases). CDR1 and CDR2 (germline): KGHSH, LQKENI. This CDR3 is built from 14 residues. V lost 3 bases to trimming and J lost 0 bases, with 8 bases between them. The CDR3 loop reads CASSPGGMNTEAFF. Written as DNA, the CDR3 is TGTGCCAGCTCACCGGGGGGGATGAACACTGAAGCTTTCTTT. Filled out from reference TRBV18 and TRBJ1-1, the complete variable domain reads NAGVMQNPRHLVRRRGQEARLRCSPMKGHSHVYWYRQLPEEGLKFMVYLQKENIIDESGMPKERFSAEFPKEGPSILRIQQVVRGDSAAYFCASSPGGMNTEAFFGQGTRLTVV.

The chain has TRBV18 and TRBJ2-1; D gene uncertain. From germline, CDR1 is KGHSH and CDR2 LQKENI. There are 11 residues in the CDR3. Trimming shortened V by 3 bases and J by 8 bases, and 5 bases separated the two germline ends. CDR3: CASSPFDEQFF. The CDR3 DNA reads as TGTGCCAGCTCACCTTTCGATGAGCAGTTCTTC.

The gene calls are TRBV2 and TRBJ1-1; 11 nucleotides agree with TRBD1. This CDR3 is 14 amino acids long. Looked up from germline, CDR1 is SNHLY and CDR2 is FYNNEI. The V and J ends lost 4 bases and 6 bases, in that order; junction bases with no gene match: 4. The CDR3 sequence is CASSGDRGAAEAFF. The DNA of the CDR3 is TGTGCCAGCAGTGGGGACAGGGGGGCGGCTGAAGCTTTCTTT.

V usage is TRBV7-2 and J usage is TRBJ2-7, with 8 bases aligning to TRBD2. Germline V CDR1 and CDR2: SGHTA, FQGNSA. The J segment lost 3 bases and the V segment lost 2 bases, leaving 6 bases of the junction unmatched. This CDR3 spans 15 amino acids. The CDR3 is CASSLRGGGNYEQYF. DNA of the CDR3: TGTGCCAGCAGCTTACGGGGCGGGGGGAACTACGAGCAGTACTTC. Filled out from reference TRBV7-2 and TRBJ2-7, the complete variable domain reads GAGVSQSPSNKVTEKGKDVELRCDPISGHTALYWYRQSLGQGLEFLIYFQGNSAPDKSGLPSDRFSAERTGGSVSTLTIQRTQQEDSAVYLCASSLRGGGNYEQYFGPGTRLTVT.

The chain links TRBV5-1 to TRBJ2-5; D not resolved. The DNA end is more similar to TRBJ2-7, so the J call may be wrong. This CDR3 region has 14 residues. The germline V gene encodes CDR1 SGHRS and CDR2 YFSETQ. CDR3 bases: TGCGCCAGCAGCCACGCCGGGTCTTTATACGAGCAGTACTTC. Translation gives CASSHAGSLYEQYF.

This chain connects TRBV19 to TRBJ1-4, with 7 bases fitting TRBD1. Trimming at V came to 4 bases and at J to 5 bases, leaving 7 bases not matched to a gene. Germline V CDR1 and CDR2: LNHDA, SQIVND (reference sequence). The CDR3 totals 15 residues. The CDR3 sequence is CASSTSGQANEKLFF. In DNA form, the CDR3 reads TGTGCCAGTAGTACCTCAGGACAGGCCAATGAAAAACTGTTTTTT.

The CDR3 nucleotides read TGTGCCAGCAGCACACAGACAGGGGCCGGCACTGAAGCTTTCTTT. Translation: CASSTQTGAGTEAFF. This chain connects TRBV11-1 to TRBJ1-1; 8 bases agree with TRBD1. J lost 4 bases, V lost 5 bases, and 9 bases had no gene match. Germline CDR1 and CDR2: SGHAT and FQDESV (reference sequence). CDR3 length: 15 amino acids.

This clone came up a few times. The chain combines TRBV7-9 with TRBJ1-1, with D uncertain. CDR1 and CDR2 from the germline V gene are SEHNR and FQNEAQ (reference sequence). The germline V and J ends were trimmed by 1 base and 3 bases, with 21 bases remaining between them. This CDR3 comprises 18 residues. Written as DNA, the CDR3 is TGTGCCAGCAGCTTAGGAGTTGACTTGGGGATGAGGGACACTGAAGCTTTCTTT. Residues: CASSLGVDLGMRDTEAFF.

The chain has TRBV11-2 and TRBJ2-3, with TRBD2 matching 12 bases. Unmatched junction bases numbered 7, after V lost 6 bases and J lost 6 bases. The length of the CDR3 is 15 residues. Germline CDR1 reads SGHAT; CDR2 reads FQNNGV. The CDR3 sequence is CASRPGTSGRDTQYF. The DNA for the CDR3 is TGTGCCAGCAGGCCCGGGACTAGCGGGCGCGATACGCAGTATTTT.

The chain couples TRBV7-6 to TRBJ1-1; 8 bases line up with TRBD1. The CDR3 has 17 residues. Germline V gene data show CDR1 as SGHVS and CDR2 as FNYEAQ. Losses at the gene ends were 2 bases for V and 0 bases for J; bases not matched to a gene: 8. In DNA, the CDR3 is TGTGCCAGCAGCTTAACTCGACAGGGGAGGGTGAACACTGAAGCTTTCTTT. Translation gives CASSLTRQGRVNTEAFF.

The chain recombines TRBV27 with TRBJ1-2, with D unclear. CDR3 size: 14 residues. Trimming took 6 bases from V and 5 from J, leaving 16 bases between them. Germline V CDR1 and CDR2: MNHEY, SMNVEV (reference sequence). The CDR3 DNA sequence: TGTGCCAGCAGCCTAAAGCCCCGCACGTATGGCTACACCTTC. Residues: CASSLKPRTYGYTF.

This clone occurred once. The chain links TRBV6-6 to TRBJ1-3, with D possibly matching TRBD1 (6 bases). The germline gives CDR1 MNHNY, CDR2 SVGAGI (reference sequence). This CDR3 is 16 amino acids long. The V end was cut by 6 bases, the J end by 7 bases, with 22 bases between. The CDR3 sequence: CASSPISWRQENTIYF. The CDR3 bases are TGTGCCAGCAGCCCCATTTCGTGGAGACAGGAGAACACCATATATTTT.

V and J are TRBV19 and TRBJ2-7; TRBD2 agrees at 7 bases. Germline CDR1 reads LNHDA; CDR2 reads SQIVND (reference sequence). Trimming took 3 bases from V and 4 from J; bases not matched to a gene: 9. The CDR3 is 15 amino acids. The CDR3 region has the DNA TGTGCCAGTAGTATGGCCGGGACTACCCAATACGAGCAGTACTTC. Translation gives CASSMAGTTQYEQYF.

The V and J genes are TRBV2 and TRBJ2-7, with D uncertain. V lost 7 bases to trimming and J lost 0 bases, with 4 bases between them. This CDR3 contains 11 residues. Per germline, CDR1 SNHLY and CDR2 FYNNEI. The CDR3, as DNA: TGTGCCAGCACTTACTCCTACGAGCAGTACTTC. This gives the protein CASTYSYEQYF.

The chain links TRBV11-3 to TRBJ2-1; 7 bases align to TRBD2. The CDR3 totals 14 residues. Germline trimming cut 0 bases from V and 8 bases from J; bases unmatched to any gene: 4. Germline V CDR1 and CDR2: SGHNT, YENEEA. CDR3 sequence reads: CASSLEGGRHEQFF. In nucleotides, the CDR3 is TGTGCCAGCAGCTTAGAGGGCGGGAGACATGAGCAGTTCTTC.

J is TRBJ2-1 and V is TRBV27; D gene uncertain. Germline CDR1 is MNHEY and CDR2 is SMNVEV (reference sequence). There are 13 residues in the CDR3. V was clipped by 1 base and J by 7 bases, with 8 bases between them. The CDR3 region has the DNA TGTGCCAGCAGTTTATTTATGAGGAATGAGCAGTTCTTC. It specifies CASSLFMRNEQFF.

The V gene is TRBV7-2, the J gene TRBJ2-2; the D gene is possibly TRBD2 (5 bases). Per the germline V gene, CDR1 is SGHTA and CDR2 is FQGNSA. The CDR3 length is 18 residues. Trimming stripped 2 bases from V and 5 bases from J, with 21 bases between. The CDR3 loop reads CASSLLLGTRLLTGELFF. In nucleotides, the CDR3 is TGTGCCAGCAGCTTACTCCTTGGCACCCGACTACTGACCGGGGAGCTGTTTTTT.

This clone was seen only once. The V call is TRBV9, the J call TRBJ2-6; tentatively, D is TRBD2 (7 bases). The V end was cut by 4 bases, the J end by 3 bases, with 32 bases between. The CDR3 totals 22 residues. Germline CDR1 and CDR2: SGDLS and YYNGEE. The CDR3 reads CASSLKQGANVGGRRGANVLTF. The DNA of the CDR3 is TGTGCCAGCAGCTTGAAACAGGGTGCGAACGTGGGCGGGAGACGTGGGGCCAACGTCCTGACTTTC.

V is TRBV6-1 and J is TRBJ2-5; D is unclear. Trimming pared 1 base from V and 7 bases from J, leaving 4 bases between. The CDR3 totals 11 residues. Germline V gene sequence: CDR1 MNHNS, CDR2 SASEGT. CDR3 bases: TGTGCCAGCAGTGAAGTCTGGACCCAGTACTTC. Translating gives CASSEVWTQYF.

CDR3 bases: TGCAGCGTTGCGAGGGGGAGGGGGGAGACCCAGTACTTC. Residues: CSVARGRGETQYF. V is TRBV29-1 and J is TRBJ2-5; D might be TRBD2 (7 bases). CDR1 SQVTM and CDR2 ANQGSEA come from the germline V gene. The V gene lost 4 bases and the J gene lost 5 bases, with 14 bases spanning the gap. CDR3 length: 13 residues.

The gene calls are TRBV7-2 and TRBJ1-5; TRBD1 might be the D (6 bases). The germline gives CDR1 SGHTA, CDR2 FQGNSA. The CDR3 covers 17 residues. Trimming stripped 1 base from V and 2 bases from J, with 15 bases between. This CDR3 is CASSLVGTGNGNQPQHF. The CDR3 DNA reads TGTGCCAGCAGCTTAGTCGGTACAGGGAACGGCAATCAGCCCCAGCATTTT.

With regard to this clone: The sample contains more than one DNA sequence encoding this CDR3. The chain carries TRBV7-3 and TRBJ1-1; no reliable D call. Germline loops: CDR1 SGHTA, CDR2 FQGTGA. The CDR3 totals 14 residues. The V gene lost 2 bases and the J gene lost 1 base, with 8 bases spanning the gap. The CDR3 loop is CASSLGPSNTEAFF. CDR3 DNA sequence: TGTGCCAGCAGCTTAGGGCCATCGAACACTGAAGCTTTCTTT. The full variable domain, its missing parts supplied by reference TRBV7-3 and TRBJ1-1, is GAGVSQTPSNKVTEKGKYVELRCDPISGHTALYWYRQSLGQGPEFLIYFQGTGAADDSGLPNDRFFAVRPEGSVSTLKIQRTERGDSAVYLCASSLGPSNTEAFFGQGTRLTVV.